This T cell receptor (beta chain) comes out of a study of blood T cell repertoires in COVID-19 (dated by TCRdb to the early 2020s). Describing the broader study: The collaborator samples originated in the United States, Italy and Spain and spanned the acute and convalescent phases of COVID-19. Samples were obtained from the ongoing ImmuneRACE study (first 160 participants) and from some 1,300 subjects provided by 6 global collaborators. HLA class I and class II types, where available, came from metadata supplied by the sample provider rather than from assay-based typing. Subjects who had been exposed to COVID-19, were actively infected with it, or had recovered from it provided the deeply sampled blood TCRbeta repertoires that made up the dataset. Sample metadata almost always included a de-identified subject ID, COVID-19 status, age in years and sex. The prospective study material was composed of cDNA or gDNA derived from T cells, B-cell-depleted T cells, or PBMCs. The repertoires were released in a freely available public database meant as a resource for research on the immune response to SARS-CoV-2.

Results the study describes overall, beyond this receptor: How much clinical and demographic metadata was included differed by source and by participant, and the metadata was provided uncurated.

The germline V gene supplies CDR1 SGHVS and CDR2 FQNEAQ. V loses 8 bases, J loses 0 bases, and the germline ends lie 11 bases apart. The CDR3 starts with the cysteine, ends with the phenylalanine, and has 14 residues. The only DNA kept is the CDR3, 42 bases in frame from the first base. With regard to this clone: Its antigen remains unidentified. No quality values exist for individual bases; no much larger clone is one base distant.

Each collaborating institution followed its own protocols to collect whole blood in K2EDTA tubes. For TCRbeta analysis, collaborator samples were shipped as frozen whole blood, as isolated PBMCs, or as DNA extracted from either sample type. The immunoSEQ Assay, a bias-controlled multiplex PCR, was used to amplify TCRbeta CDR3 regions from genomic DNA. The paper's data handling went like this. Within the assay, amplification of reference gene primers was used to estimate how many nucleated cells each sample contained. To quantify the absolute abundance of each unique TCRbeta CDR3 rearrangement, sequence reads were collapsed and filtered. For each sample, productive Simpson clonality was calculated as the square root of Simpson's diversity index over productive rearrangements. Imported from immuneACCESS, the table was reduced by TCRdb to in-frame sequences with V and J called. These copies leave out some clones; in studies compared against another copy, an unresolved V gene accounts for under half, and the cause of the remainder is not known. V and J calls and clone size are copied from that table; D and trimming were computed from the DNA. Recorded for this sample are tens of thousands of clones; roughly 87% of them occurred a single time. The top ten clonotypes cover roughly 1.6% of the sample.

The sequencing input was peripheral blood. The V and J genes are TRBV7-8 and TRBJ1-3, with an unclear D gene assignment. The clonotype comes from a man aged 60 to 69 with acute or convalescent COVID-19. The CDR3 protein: CASPLLNSGNTIYF. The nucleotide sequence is TGTGCCAGCCCTTTACTAAACTCTGGAAACACCATATATTTT.